This T cell receptor (beta chain) was documented in a study of blood T cell repertoires in COVID-19. In the study overall: Collection of acute and convalescent COVID-19 samples took place in the United States, Italy and Spain. T cells, B-cell-depleted T cells, or PBMCs provided the cDNA or gDNA that served as material.

The CDR3 has 15 amino acids. The germline gives CDR1 SNHLY, CDR2 FYNNEI. The V and J ends lost 3 bases and 7 bases, in that order; junction bases with no gene match: 6. Authors' data handling: Nucleated cell counts were estimated from reference gene primer amplification. The data were produced by immunoSEQ multiplex PCR, yet TCRdb's version contains in-frame clones alone and is incomplete. The DNA gave D and trimming, while V, J and clone size come from that table. The sample consists of approximately 100,000 clones, around 88% of them appearing once. The clonotype comes from a human donor in a cohort sampled during active COVID-19. V is TRBV2 and J is TRBJ1-6, with 7 bases identical to TRBD1. The sequencing input was peripheral blood. The DNA of the CDR3 is TGTGCCAGCAGTGATCCGGACAGGCCGAATTCACCCCTCCACTTT. It encodes CASSDPDRPNSPLHF.